Listed below are T cell receptor beta chains from one sample, sequenced in a study of blood T cell repertoires in COVID-19. Using immunoSEQ multiplex PCR, the repertoire was profiled, and TCRdb retains in-frame clones only, with some absent. This table holds a few hundred thousand clones, more than 85% found once. What was sequenced was peripheral blood. The receptor set was obtained from a man in his fifties or sixties with acute or convalescent COVID-19. Both conserved end residues are part of each CDR3. The order of the fields is clone size, V gene, CDR3 protein. Expanded clones are given a class, and other clones once, few, many or no size at all.

clone_size: -; v_call: TRBV5-1; cdr3_aa: CASKIMTGQYNEQFF
clone_size: -; v_call: TRBV18; cdr3_aa: CASSPLLAGGIETQYF
clone_size: once; v_call: TRBV13; cdr3_aa: CASSFDRGHTEAFF
clone_size: -; v_call: TRBV6-1; cdr3_aa: CASSERSAASGNTIYF
clone_size: -; v_call: TRBV4-2; cdr3_aa: CASSQEAVAGVRSSYNEQFF
clone_size: -; v_call: TRBV6-1; cdr3_aa: CASSALGGVTNTGELFF
clone_size: -; v_call: TRBV10-3; cdr3_aa: CATKRREEDEKLFF
clone_size: -; v_call: TRBV18; cdr3_aa: CASSPGTGVYNEQFF
clone_size: few; v_call: TRBV18; cdr3_aa: CASSQEQGRTQPQHF
clone_size: -; v_call: TRBV11-3; cdr3_aa: CASSHGQGNTEAFF
clone_size: -; v_call: TRBV11-2; cdr3_aa: CASSLGGRTLYGYTF
clone_size: -; v_call: TRBV11-2; cdr3_aa: CASSLTPGTGGAPGGYTF
clone_size: once; v_call: TRBV10-1; cdr3_aa: CASSERDRGRGEQYF
clone_size: once; v_call: TRBV28; cdr3_aa: CASKPGQGNQPQHF
clone_size: few; v_call: TRBV29-1; cdr3_aa: CSVRTGGGTEAFF
clone_size: -; v_call: TRBV5-1; cdr3_aa: CASSPGQGSYNEQFF
clone_size: -; v_call: TRBV5-1; cdr3_aa: CASSSGATGDQPQHF
clone_size: -; v_call: TRBV14; cdr3_aa: CASSPTGANYGYTF
clone_size: once; v_call: TRBV11-1; cdr3_aa: CASSPQGELAKNIQYF
clone_size: -; v_call: TRBV5-1; cdr3_aa: CASSSQGAANTEAFF
clone_size: -; v_call: TRBV23-1; cdr3_aa: CASGDRGSYEQYF
clone_size: -; v_call: TRBV4-3; cdr3_aa: CASSQDRRTSFNNEQFF
clone_size: -; v_call: TRBV2; cdr3_aa: CASSDARGQGQETQYF
clone_size: -; v_call: TRBV28; cdr3_aa: CASSLAGPGTDTQYF
clone_size: once; v_call: TRBV19; cdr3_aa: CASEARAGWNTEAFF
clone_size: -; v_call: TRBV4-3; cdr3_aa: CASSQGTAANYGYTF
clone_size: -; v_call: TRBV7-9; cdr3_aa: CASSLVEVSYEQYF
clone_size: once; v_call: TRBV19; cdr3_aa: CASSKTGLETQYF
clone_size: -; v_call: TRBV4-3; cdr3_aa: CASSQDDVQGSYEQYF
clone_size: -; v_call: TRBV4-3; cdr3_aa: CASSQESDTRYEQYF
clone_size: few; v_call: TRBV7-9; cdr3_aa: CASSLSGLGNSPLHF
clone_size: -; v_call: TRBV5-8; cdr3_aa: CASSLAGASGGLLKETQYF
clone_size: -; v_call: TRBV6-4; cdr3_aa: CASSDSGLVGYTF
clone_size: -; v_call: TRBV5-4; cdr3_aa: CASSLASGADTQYF
clone_size: -; v_call: TRBV6-5; cdr3_aa: CASSYSVPRHSNEQFF
clone_size: once; v_call: TRBV29-1; cdr3_aa: CSVEVASGGTDTQYF
clone_size: -; v_call: TRBV7-8; cdr3_aa: CASMSGTGASPLHF
clone_size: few; v_call: TRBV23-1; cdr3_aa: CASSQSRSTMQFF
clone_size: -; v_call: TRBV6-2/TRBV6-3; cdr3_aa: CASSSNPGFGYTF
clone_size: -; v_call: TRBV18; cdr3_aa: CASSPPGAGASTDTQYF
clone_size: -; v_call: TRBV28; cdr3_aa: CASSLQGQPQHF
clone_size: -; v_call: TRBV18; cdr3_aa: CASSMGQQRTEAFF
clone_size: -; v_call: TRBV6-4; cdr3_aa: CASRPVPNTGELFF
clone_size: -; v_call: TRBV7-2; cdr3_aa: CASSFEGQGPRYEQYF
clone_size: -; v_call: TRBV5-4; cdr3_aa: CASSGDWASGAGNEQFF
clone_size: once; v_call: TRBV5-1; cdr3_aa: CASLPRGGPSHGDTQYF
clone_size: -; v_call: TRBV3-1/TRBV3-2; cdr3_aa: CASSQWDRKNEKLFF
clone_size: few; v_call: TRBV6-5; cdr3_aa: CASSYSTAASGNTIYF
clone_size: -; v_call: TRBV6-5; cdr3_aa: CASRPPTGTNEKLFF
clone_size: -; v_call: TRBV6-5; cdr3_aa: CASRGTSSTGELFF
clone_size: -; v_call: TRBV28; cdr3_aa: CASSFGSGGSGNTIYF
clone_size: -; v_call: TRBV12-3/TRBV12-4; cdr3_aa: CASIAGGNSPLHF
clone_size: -; v_call: TRBV4-2; cdr3_aa: CASSQGLAAAAYEQYF
clone_size: -; v_call: TRBV19; cdr3_aa: CASSSTSGATYEQYF
clone_size: -; v_call: TRBV2; cdr3_aa: CASRYTSGGPYEQYF
clone_size: -; v_call: TRBV19; cdr3_aa: CATESGQGRMNTEAFF
clone_size: -; v_call: TRBV2; cdr3_aa: CASSPNWAGSTDTQYF